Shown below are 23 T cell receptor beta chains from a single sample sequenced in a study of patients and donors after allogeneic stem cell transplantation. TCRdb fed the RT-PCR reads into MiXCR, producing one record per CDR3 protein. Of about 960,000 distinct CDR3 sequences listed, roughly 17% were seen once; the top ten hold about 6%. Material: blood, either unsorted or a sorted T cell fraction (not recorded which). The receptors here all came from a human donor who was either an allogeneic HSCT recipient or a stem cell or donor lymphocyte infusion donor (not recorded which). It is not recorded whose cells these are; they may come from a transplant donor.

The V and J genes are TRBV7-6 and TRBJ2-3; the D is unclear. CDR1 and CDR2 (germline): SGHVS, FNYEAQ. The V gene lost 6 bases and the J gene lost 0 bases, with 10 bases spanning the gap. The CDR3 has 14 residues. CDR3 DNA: TGTGCCAGCAGTTCGAGACAAAGCACAGATACGCAGTATTTT. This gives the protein CASSSRQSTDTQYF.

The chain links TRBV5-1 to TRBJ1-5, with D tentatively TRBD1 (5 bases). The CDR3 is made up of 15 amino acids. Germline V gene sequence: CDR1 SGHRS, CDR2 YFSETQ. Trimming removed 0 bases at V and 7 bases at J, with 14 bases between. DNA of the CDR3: TGCGCCAGCAGCTTGGCGGGGGGAGGCGGGCAGCCCCAGCATTTT. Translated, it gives CASSLAGGGGQPQHF.

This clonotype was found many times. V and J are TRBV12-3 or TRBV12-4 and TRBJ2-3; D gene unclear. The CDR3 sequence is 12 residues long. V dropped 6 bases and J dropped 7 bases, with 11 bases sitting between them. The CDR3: CASSKVPNTQYF. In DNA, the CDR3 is TGTGCCAGCAGCAAAGTCCCGAATACGCAGTATTTT.

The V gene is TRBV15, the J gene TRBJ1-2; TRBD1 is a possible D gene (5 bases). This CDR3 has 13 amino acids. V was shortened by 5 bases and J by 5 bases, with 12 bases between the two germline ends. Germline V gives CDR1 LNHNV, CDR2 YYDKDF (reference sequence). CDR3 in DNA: TGTGCCACCAGCGTCGGCGGACAATATGGCTACACCTTC. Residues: CATSVGGQYGYTF.

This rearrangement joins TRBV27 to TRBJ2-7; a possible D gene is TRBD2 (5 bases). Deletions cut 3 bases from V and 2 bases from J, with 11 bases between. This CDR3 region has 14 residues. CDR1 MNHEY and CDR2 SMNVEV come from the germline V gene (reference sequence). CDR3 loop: CASSFTRAAYEQYF. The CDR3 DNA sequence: TGTGCCAGCAGTTTCACTAGGGCTGCCTACGAGCAGTACTTC.

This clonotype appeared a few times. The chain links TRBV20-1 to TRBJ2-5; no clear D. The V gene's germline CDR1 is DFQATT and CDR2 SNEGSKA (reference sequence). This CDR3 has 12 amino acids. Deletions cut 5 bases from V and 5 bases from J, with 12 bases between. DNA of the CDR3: TGCAGTGCTCGGCTACTTGGGGAGACCCAGTACTTC. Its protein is CSARLLGETQYF.

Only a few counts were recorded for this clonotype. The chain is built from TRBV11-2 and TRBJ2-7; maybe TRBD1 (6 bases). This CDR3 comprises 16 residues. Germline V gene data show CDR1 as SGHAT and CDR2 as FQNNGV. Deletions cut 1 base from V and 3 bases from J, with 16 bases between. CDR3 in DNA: TGTGCCAGCAGCTTAGTGGGGGCGCGGACAAGCTACGAGCAGTACTTC. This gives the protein CASSLVGARTSYEQYF.

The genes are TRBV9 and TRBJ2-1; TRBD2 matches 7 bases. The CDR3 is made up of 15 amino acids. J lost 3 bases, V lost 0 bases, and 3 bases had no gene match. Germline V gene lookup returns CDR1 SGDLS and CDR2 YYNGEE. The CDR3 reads CASSVDSGLYNEQFF. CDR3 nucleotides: TGTGCCAGCAGCGTAGATAGCGGGCTCTACAATGAGCAGTTCTTC.

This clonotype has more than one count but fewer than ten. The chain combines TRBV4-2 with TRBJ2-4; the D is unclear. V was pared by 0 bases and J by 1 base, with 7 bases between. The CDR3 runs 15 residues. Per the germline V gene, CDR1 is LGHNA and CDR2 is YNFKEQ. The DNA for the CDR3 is TGTGCCAGCAGCCAAGATGCGAGTGCCAAAAACATTCAGTACTTC. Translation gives CASSQDASAKNIQYF.

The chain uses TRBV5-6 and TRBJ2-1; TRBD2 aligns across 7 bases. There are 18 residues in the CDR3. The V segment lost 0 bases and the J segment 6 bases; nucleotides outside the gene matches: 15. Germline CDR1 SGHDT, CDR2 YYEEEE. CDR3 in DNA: TGTGCCAGCAGCTTGGAAAGGGAGAGCGGGACGGTCACCAATGAGCAGTTCTTC. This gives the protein CASSLERESGTVTNEQFF.

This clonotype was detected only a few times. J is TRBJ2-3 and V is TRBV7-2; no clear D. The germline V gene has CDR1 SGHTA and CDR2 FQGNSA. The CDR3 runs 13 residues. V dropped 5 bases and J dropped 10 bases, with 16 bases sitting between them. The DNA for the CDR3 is TGTGCCAGCAGCGGCATGAGGTCTAATGCGCAGTATTTT. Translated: CASSGMRSNAQYF. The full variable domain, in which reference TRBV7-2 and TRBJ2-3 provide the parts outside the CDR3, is GAGVSQSPSNKVTEKGKDVELRCDPISGHTALYWYRQSLGQGLEFLIYFQGNSAPDKSGLPSDRFSAERTGGSVSTLTIQRTQQEDSAVYLCASSGMRSNAQYFGPGTRLTVL.

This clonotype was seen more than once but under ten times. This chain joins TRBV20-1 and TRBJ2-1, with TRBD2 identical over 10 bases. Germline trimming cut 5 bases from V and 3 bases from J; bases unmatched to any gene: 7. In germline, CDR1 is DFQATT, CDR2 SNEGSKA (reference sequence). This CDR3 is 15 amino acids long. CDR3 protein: CSAGGGLAVYNEQFF. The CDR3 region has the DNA TGCAGTGCTGGAGGAGGACTAGCGGTCTACAATGAGCAGTTCTTC.

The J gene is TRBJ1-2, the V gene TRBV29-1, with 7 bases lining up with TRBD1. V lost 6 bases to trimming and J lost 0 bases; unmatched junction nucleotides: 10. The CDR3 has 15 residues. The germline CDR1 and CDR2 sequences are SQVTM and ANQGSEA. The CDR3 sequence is CSVVKMGTANYGYTF. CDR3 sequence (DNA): TGCAGCGTGGTAAAGATGGGGACAGCTAACTATGGCTACACCTTC.

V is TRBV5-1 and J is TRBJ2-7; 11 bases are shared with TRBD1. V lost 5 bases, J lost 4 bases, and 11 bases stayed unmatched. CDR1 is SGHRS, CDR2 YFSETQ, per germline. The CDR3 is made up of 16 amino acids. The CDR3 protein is CASSPPPGQGVYEQYF. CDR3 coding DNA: TGCGCCAGCAGTCCACCCCCGGGACAGGGGGTTTACGAGCAGTACTTC.

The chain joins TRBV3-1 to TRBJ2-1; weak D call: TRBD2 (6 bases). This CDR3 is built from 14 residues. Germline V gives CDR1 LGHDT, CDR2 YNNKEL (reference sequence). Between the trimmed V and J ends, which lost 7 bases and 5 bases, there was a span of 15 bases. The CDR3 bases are TGTGCCAGCACCCTGGACTACTTACACAATGAGCAGTTCTTC. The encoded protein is CASTLDYLHNEQFF.

The CDR3 nucleotides are TGTGCCAGTAGTGGGACAGGGAGGAGCAATCAGCCCCAGCATTTT. Its translation: CASSGTGRSNQPQHF. The chain uses TRBV19 and TRBJ1-5, with 9 bases fitting TRBD1. The CDR3 has 15 residues. With 5 bases clipped from V and 1 base from J, the junction kept 3 bases outside the gene matches. Germline CDR1 and CDR2: LNHDA and SQIVND (reference sequence).

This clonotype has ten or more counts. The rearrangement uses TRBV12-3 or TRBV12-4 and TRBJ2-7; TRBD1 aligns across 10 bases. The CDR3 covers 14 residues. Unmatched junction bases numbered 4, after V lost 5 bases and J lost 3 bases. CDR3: CASSPWDRGYEQYF. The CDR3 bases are TGTGCCAGCAGTCCCTGGGACAGGGGCTACGAGCAGTACTTC.

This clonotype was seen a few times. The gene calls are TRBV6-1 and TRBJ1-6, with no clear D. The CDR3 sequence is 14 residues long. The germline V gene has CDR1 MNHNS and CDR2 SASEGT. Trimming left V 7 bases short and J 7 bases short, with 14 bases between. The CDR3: CASMTPGGNSPLHF. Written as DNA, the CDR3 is TGTGCCAGCATGACTCCGGGAGGGAATTCACCCCTCCACTTT.

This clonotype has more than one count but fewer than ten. The CDR3 DNA is TGCGCCAGCAGCCTCCTGACACCCGACCAAGAGACCCAGTACTTC. Amino acid sequence: CASSLLTPDQETQYF. The chain employs TRBV5-1 and TRBJ2-5, with no clear D. CDR1 is SGHRS, CDR2 YFSETQ, per germline. Trimming stripped 4 bases from V and 0 bases from J, with 13 bases between. This CDR3 comprises 15 residues.

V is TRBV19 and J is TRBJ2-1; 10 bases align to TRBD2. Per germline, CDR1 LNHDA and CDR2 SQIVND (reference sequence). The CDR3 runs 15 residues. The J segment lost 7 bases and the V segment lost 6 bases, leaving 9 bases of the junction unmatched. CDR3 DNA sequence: TGTGCCAGTAGCACATCTAGCGGGAGTCTGAATGAGCAGTTCTTC. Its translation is CASSTSSGSLNEQFF.

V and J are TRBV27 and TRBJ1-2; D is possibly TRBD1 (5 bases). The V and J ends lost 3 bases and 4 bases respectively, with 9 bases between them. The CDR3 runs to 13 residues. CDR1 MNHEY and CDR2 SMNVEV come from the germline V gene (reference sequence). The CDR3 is CASSFQGRYGYTF. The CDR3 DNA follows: TGTGCCAGCAGTTTCCAGGGTCGCTATGGCTACACCTTC.

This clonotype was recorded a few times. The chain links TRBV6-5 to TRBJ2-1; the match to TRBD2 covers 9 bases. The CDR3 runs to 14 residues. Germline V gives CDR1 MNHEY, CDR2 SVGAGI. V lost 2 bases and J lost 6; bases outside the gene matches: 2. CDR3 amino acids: CASSYASGINEQFF. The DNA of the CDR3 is TGTGCCAGCAGTTACGCTAGCGGGATCAATGAGCAGTTCTTC.

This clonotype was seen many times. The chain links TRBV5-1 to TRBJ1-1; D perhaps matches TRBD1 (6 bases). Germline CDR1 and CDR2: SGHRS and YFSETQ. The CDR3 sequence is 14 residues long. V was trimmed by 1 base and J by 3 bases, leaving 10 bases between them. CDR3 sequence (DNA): TGCGCCAGCAGCTTGAGGGGGGCCGACACTGAAGCTTTCTTT. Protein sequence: CASSLRGADTEAFF. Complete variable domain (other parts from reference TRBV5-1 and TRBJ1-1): KAGVTQTPRYLIKTRGQQVTLSCSPISGHRSVSWYQQTPGQGLQFLFEYFSETQRNKGNFPGRFSGRQFSNSRSEMNVSTLELGDSALYLCASSLRGADTEAFFGQGTRLTVV.